Following are 2 T cell receptor beta chains from one sample sequenced in a study of blood T cells in healthy people across ages. A second 7 to 11 cycle PCR used barcoded and J-beta primers. TCRdb re-called the 5' RACE reads through MiXCR, storing one row per CDR3 protein. This repertoire shows approximately 760,000 distinct CDR3 sequences, around 25% found once; its top ten account for 9.4%. The sample was also linked to a second study, of T cells of mothers and their children.

The specimen sequenced was blood. Receptors were obtained from a boy aged 5-17 years in good health.

This chain joins TRBV20-1 and TRBJ2-1; the D gene is possibly TRBD2 (6 bases). The length of the CDR3 is 13 residues. Looked up from germline, CDR1 is DFQATT and CDR2 is SNEGSKA (reference sequence). Trimming cost V 1 base and J 8 bases, with 12 bases left between them. In DNA form, the CDR3 reads TGCAGTGCTAGAGGGGGGGTTACGGATGAGCAGTTCTTC. Translating it yields CSARGGVTDEQFF.

This clonotype was seen repeatedly, ten times or more. The chain is built from TRBV3-1 and TRBJ2-5; unclear D gene. Germline CDR1 reads LGHDT; CDR2 reads YNNKEL (reference sequence). The V gene lost 2 bases and the J gene lost 4 bases, with 8 bases spanning the gap. The CDR3 runs 13 residues. The CDR3 bases are TGTGCCAGCAGCCAAAGGGTAGGAGAGACCCAGTACTTC. This gives the protein CASSQRVGETQYF.